This T cell receptor (beta chain) was obtained from a study of shared clonotypes between healthy human individuals. Across the study: For every donor, three CD4 naive, three CD4 memory, two CD8 naive and one CD8 memory plates were used.

Only CD45RO-negative cells positively selected for CCR7 counted as naive CD8 cells, so terminally differentiated effector memory CD45RA+ cells were excluded. Findings and limits, study-wide: In having few donors, the study represented limited genetic and exposure-history diversity. Inspection by rarefaction showed sorted-subset sequencing to be incomplete despite large depth.

The germline gives CDR1 WSHSY, CDR2 SAAADI. Trimming removed 8 bases at V and 3 bases at J, with 15 bases between. The CDR3 spans 14 residues. Deep was the level at which the assay was run. This table comes from immunoSEQ multiplex PCR, and its TCRdb copy is limited to in-frame clones, with some not included. The sample shows roughly 2,000,000 clones, roughly 95% of them seen only once. This clone has only one observation. Its specificity is not known. This receptor was obtained from a man aged 18 to 30 in good health. The chain links TRBV10-2 to TRBJ2-3, with D maybe TRBD1 (6 bases). Sequencing was done on a sample of naive CD8+ T cells sorted from blood. CDR3 nucleotide sequence: TGCGCCAGCGGAACAGGGAGTAGTACAGATACGCAGTATTTT. It yields the protein CASGTGSSTDTQYF.